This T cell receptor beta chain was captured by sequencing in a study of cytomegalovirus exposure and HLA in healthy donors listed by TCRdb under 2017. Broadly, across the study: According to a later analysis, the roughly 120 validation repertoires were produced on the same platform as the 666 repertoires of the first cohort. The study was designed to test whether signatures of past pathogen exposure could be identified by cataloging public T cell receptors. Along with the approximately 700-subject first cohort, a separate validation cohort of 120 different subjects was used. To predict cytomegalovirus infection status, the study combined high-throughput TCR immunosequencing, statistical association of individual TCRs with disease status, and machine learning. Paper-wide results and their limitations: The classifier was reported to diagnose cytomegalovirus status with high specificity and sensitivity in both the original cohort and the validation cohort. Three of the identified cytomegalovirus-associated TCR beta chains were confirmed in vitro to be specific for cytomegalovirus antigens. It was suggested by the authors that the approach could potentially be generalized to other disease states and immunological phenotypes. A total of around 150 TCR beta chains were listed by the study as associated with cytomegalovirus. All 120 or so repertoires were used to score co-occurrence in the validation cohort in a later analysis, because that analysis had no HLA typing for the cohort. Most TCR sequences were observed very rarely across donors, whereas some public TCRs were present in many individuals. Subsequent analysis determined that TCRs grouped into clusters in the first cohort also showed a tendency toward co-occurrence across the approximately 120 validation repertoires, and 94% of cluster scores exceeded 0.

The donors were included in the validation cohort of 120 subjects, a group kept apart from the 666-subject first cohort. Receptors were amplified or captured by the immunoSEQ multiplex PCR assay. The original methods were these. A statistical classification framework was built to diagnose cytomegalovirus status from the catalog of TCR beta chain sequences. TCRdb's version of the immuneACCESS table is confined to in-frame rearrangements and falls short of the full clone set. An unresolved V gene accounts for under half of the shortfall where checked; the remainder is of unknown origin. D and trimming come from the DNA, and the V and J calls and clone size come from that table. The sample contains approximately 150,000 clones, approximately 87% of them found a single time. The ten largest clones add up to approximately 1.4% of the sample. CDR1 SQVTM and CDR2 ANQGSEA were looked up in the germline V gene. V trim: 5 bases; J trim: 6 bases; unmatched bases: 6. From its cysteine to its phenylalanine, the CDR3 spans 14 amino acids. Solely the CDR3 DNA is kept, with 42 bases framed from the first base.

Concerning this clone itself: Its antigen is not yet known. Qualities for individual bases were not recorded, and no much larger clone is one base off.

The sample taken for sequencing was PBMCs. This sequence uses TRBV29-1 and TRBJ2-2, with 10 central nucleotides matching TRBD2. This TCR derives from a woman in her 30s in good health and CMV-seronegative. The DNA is TGCAGCGTTTCTACTAGCGGGGAGGCCGGGGAGCTGTTTTTT. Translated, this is CSVSTSGEAGELFF.